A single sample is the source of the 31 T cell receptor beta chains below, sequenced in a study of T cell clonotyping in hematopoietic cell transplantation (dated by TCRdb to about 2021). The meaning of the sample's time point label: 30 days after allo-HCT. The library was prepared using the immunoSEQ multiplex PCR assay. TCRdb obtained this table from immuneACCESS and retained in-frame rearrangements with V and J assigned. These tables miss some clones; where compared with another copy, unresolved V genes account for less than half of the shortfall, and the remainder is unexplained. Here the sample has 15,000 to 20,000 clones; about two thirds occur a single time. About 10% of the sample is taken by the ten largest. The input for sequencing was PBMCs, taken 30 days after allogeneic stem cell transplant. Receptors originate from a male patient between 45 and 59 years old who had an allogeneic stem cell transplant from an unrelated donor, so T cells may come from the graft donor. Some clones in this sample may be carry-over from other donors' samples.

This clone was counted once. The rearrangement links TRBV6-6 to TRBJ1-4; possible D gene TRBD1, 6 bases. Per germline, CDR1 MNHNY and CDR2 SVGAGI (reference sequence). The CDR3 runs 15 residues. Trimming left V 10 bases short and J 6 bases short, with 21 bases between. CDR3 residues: CATLGSGTRHEKLFF. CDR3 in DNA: TGTGCCACTTTGGGATCCGGGACACGGCATGAAAAACTGTTTTTT.

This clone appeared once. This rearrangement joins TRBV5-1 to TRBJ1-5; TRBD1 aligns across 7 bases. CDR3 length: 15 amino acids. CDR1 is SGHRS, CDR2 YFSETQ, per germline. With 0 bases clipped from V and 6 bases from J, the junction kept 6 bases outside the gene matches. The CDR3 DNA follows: TGCGCCAGCAGCTTGGACACCTCAGGGGGTCAGCCCCAGCATTTT. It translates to CASSLDTSGGQPQHF.

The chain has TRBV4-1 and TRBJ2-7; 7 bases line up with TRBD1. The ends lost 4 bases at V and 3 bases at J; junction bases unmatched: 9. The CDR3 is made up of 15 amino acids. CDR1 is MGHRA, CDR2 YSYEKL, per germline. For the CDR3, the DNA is TGCGCCAGCAGCCCCCTTGGGACAGCGCGCTACGAGCAGTACTTC. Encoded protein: CASSPLGTARYEQYF.

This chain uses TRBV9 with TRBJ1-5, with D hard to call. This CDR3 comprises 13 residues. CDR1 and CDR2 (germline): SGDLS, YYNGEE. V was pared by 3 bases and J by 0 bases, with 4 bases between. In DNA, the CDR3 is TGTGCCAGCAGCGCCAGTAGCAATCAGCCCCAGCATTTT. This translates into CASSASSNQPQHF.

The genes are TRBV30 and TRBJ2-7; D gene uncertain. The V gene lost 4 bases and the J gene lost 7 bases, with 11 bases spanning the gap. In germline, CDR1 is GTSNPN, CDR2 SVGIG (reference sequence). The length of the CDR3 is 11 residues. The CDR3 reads CAWKELGEQYF. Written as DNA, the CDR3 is TGTGCCTGGAAAGAGCTGGGGGAGCAGTACTTC.

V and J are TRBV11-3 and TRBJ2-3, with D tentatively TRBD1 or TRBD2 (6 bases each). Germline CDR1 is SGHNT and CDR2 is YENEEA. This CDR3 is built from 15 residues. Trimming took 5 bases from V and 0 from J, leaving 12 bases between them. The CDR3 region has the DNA TGTGCCAGCAGCCCTCAGGGGACTAGCACAGATACGCAGTATTTT. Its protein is CASSPQGTSTDTQYF. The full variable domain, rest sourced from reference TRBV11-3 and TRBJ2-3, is EAGVVQSPRYKIIEKKQPVAFWCNPISGHNTLYWYLQNLGQGPELLIRYENEEAVDDSQLPKDRFSAERLKGVDSTLKIQPAELGDSAVYLCASSPQGTSTDTQYFGPGTRLTVL.

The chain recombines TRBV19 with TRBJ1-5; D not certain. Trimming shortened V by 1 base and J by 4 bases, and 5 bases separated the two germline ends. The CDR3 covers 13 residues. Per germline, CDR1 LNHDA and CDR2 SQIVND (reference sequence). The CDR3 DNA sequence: TGTGCCAGTAGTATAGCCCCTAATCAGCCCCAGCATTTT. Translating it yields CASSIAPNQPQHF.

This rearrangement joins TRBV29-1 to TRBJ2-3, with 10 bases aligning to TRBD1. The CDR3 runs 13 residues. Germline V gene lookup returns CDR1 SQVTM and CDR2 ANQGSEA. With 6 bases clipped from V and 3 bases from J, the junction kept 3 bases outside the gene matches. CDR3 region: CSVGTGETDTQYF. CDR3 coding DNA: TGCAGCGTGGGGACAGGGGAAACAGATACGCAGTATTTT.

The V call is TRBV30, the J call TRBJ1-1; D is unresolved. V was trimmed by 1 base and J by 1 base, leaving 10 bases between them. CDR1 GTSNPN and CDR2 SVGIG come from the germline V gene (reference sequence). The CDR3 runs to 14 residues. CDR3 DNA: TGTGCCTGGAGTGCGATGACACCGAACACTGAAGCTTTCTTT. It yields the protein CAWSAMTPNTEAFF.

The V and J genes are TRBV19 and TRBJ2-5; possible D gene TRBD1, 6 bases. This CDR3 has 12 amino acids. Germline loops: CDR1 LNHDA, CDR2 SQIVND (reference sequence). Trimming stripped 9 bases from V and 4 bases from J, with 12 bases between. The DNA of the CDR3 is TGTGCCAGCCGAGGACAGTCAGAGACCCAGTACTTC. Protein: CASRGQSETQYF.

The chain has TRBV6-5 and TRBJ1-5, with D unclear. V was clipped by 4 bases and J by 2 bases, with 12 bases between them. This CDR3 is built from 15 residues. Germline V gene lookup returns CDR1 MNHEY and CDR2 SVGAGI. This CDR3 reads CASSSGPGGNQPQHF. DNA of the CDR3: TGTGCCAGCAGTTCTGGCCCTGGGGGCAATCAGCCCCAGCATTTT.

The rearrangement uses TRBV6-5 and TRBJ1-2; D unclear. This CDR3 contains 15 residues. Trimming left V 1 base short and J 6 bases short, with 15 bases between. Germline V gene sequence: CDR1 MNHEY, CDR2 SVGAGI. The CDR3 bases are TGTGCCAGCAGTTACTTGGGAGTGGGAAGTGATGGCTACACCTTC. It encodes CASSYLGVGSDGYTF.

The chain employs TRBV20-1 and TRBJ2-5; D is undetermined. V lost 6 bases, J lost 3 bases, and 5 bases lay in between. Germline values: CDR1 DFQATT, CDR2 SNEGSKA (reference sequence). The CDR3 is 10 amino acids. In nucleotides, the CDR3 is TGCAGTGCGCCGAAAGAGACCCAGTACTTC. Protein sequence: CSAPKETQYF.

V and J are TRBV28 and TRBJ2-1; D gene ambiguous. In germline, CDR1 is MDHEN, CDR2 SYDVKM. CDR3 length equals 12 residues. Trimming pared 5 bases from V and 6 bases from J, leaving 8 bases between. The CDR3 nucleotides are TGTGCCAGCAGTCGAGCACCCAATGAGCAGTTCTTC. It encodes CASSRAPNEQFF. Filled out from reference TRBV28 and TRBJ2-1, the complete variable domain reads DVKVTQSSRYLVKRTGEKVFLECVQDMDHENMFWYRQDPGLGLRLIYFSYDVKMKEKGDIPEGYSVSREKKERFSLILESASTNQTSMYLCASSRAPNEQFFGPGTRLTVL.

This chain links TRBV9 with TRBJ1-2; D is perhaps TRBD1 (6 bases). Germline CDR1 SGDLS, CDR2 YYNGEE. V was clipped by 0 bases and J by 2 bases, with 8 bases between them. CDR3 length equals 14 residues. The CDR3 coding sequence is TGTGCCAGCAGCGTAGACAGGGAGAACTATGGCTACACCTTC. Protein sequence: CASSVDRENYGYTF.

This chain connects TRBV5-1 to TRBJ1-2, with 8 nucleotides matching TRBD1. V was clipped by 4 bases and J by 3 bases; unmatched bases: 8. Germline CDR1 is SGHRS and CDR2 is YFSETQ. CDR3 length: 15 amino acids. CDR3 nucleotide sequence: TGCGCCAGCAGCACTACCGCGACAGGGGACTATGGCTACACCTTC. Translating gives CASSTTATGDYGYTF. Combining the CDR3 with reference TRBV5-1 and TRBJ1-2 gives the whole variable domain KAGVTQTPRYLIKTRGQQVTLSCSPISGHRSVSWYQQTPGQGLQFLFEYFSETQRNKGNFPGRFSGRQFSNSRSEMNVSTLELGDSALYLCASSTTATGDYGYTFGSGTRLTVV.

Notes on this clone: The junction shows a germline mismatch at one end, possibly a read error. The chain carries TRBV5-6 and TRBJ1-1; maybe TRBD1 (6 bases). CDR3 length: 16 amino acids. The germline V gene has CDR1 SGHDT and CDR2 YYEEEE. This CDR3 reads CASSLLTGSSNTEAFF. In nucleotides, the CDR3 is TGTGCCAGCAGCTTGTTAACAGGGAGTTCGAACACTGAGGCTTTCTTT.

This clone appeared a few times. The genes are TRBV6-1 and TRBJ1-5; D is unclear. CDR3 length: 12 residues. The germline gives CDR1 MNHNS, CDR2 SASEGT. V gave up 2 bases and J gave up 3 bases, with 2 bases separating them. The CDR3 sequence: CASSEFNQPQHF. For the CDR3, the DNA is TGTGCCAGCAGTGAATTCAATCAGCCCCAGCATTTT.

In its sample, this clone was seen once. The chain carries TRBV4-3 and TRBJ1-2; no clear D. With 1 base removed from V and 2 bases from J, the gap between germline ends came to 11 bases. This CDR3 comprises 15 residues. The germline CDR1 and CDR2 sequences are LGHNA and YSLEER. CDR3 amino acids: CASSQATNLNYGYTF. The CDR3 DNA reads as TGCGCCAGCAGCCAAGCTACTAACCTGAACTATGGCTACACCTTC.

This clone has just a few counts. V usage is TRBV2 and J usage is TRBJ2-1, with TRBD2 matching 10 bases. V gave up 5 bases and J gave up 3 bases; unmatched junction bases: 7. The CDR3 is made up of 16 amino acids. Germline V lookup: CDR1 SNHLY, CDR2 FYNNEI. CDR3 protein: CASSRASGGFYNEQFF. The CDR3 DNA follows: TGTGCCAGCAGTAGGGCTAGCGGGGGTTTCTACAATGAGCAGTTCTTC.

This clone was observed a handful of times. The CDR3 DNA follows: TGTGCCAGCAGCATCCTAGGCACAGATACGCAGTATTTT. Protein product: CASSILGTDTQYF. The chain links TRBV6-5 to TRBJ2-3; D unresolved. The length of the CDR3 is 13 residues. Germline CDR1 is MNHEY and CDR2 is SVGAGI. V lost 6 bases and J 1 base, leaving 8 bases between the germline ends.

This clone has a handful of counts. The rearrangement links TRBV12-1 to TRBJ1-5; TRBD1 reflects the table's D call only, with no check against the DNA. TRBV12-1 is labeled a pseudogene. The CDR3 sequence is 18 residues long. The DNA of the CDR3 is TGTGCCAGCAGCTATAGCCTCTCCGACAGGGGGCAGAATCAGCCCCAGCATTTT. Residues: CASSYSLSDRGQNQPQHF.

The DNA for the CDR3 is TGTGCCAGTAGTATATCGAGCGGGGGTGGTCACAATGAGCAGTTCTTC. This encodes CASSISSGGGHNEQFF. V usage is TRBV19 and J usage is TRBJ2-1; the match to TRBD2 covers 8 bases. The germline V gene has CDR1 LNHDA and CDR2 SQIVND (reference sequence). Unmatched junction bases numbered 8, after V lost 2 bases and J lost 5 bases. This CDR3 comprises 16 residues.

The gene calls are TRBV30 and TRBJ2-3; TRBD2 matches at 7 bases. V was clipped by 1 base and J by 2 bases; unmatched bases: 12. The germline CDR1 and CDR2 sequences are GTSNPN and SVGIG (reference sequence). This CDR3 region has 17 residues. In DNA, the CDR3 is TGTGCCTGGAGTGCCGCCGTCGAAGCGGGGTACACAGATACGCAGTATTTT. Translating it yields CAWSAAVEAGYTDTQYF.

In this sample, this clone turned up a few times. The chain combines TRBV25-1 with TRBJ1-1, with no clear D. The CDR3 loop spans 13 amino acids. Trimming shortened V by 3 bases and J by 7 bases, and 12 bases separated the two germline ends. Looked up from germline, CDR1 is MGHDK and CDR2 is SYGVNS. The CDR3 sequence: CASSDGLGSEAFF. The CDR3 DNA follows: TGTGCCAGCAGTGATGGCTTGGGGAGTGAAGCTTTCTTT.

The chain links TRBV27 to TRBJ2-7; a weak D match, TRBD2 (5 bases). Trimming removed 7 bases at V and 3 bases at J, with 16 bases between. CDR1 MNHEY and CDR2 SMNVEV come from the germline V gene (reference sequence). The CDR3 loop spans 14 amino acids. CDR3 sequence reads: CASNPDSRGYEQYF. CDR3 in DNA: TGTGCCAGCAATCCCGACTCCCGGGGCTACGAGCAGTACTTC.

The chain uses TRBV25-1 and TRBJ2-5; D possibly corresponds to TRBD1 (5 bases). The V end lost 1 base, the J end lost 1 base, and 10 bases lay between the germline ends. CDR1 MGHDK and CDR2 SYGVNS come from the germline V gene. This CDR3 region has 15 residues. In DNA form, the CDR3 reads TGTGCCAGCAGTGAATTCAGGGCCTCCCAAGAGACCCAGTACTTC. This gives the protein CASSEFRASQETQYF.

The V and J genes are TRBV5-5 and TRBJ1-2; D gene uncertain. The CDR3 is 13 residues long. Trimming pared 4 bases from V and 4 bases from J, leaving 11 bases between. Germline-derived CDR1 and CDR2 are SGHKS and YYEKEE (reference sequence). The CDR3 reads CASSLDTGYGYTF. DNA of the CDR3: TGTGCCAGCAGCCTAGACACCGGCTATGGCTACACCTTC.

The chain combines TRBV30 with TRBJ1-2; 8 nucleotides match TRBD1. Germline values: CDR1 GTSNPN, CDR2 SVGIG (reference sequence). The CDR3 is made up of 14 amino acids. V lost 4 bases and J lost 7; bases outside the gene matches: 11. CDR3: CAWIFPGGQRGYTF. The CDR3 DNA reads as TGTGCCTGGATTTTCCCAGGGGGCCAACGTGGCTACACCTTC.

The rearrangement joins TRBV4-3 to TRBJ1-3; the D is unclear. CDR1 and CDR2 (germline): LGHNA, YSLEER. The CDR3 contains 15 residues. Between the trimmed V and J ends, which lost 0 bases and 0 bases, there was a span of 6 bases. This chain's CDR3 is CASSQDEGSGNTIYF. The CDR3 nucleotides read TGCGCCAGCAGCCAAGATGAGGGCTCTGGAAACACCATATATTTT.

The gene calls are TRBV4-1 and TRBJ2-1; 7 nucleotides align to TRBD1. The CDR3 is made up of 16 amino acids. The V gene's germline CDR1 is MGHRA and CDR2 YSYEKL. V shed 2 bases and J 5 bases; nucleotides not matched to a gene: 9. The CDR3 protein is CASSQLYRGINNEQFF. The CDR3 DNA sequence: TGCGCCAGCAGCCAACTTTACAGGGGTATTAACAATGAGCAGTTCTTC.